A selection of T cell receptor beta chains follows, all from one sample in a study of T cells in Graves' hyperthyroidism and ophthalmopathy. MiXCR was run by TCRdb on the multiplex PCR reads, yielding one entry per CDR3 protein. Of roughly 580,000 distinct CDR3 sequences in the sample, about 15% were seen once. Sequencing used blood. The receptors derive from a woman under 40 with Graves' hyperthyroidism that later progressed to Graves' ophthalmopathy. The CDR3 runs from the conserved cysteine through the conserved F or W. The D gene is left open where the match is weak. Clone size is not always given. Where it is, it says once, few, many or a class for expanded clones.

CDR3nt: TGCAGTGCTAAGTGGGGTGGCACGAACACCGGGGAGCTGTTTTTT
CDR3aa: CSAKWGGTNTGELFF
abundance: many
d_gene: .
v_gene: TRBV20-1
j_gene: TRBJ2-2

CDR3nt: TGCAGTGCTGCCGTCAGGCCACGGGATACGCAGTATTTT
CDR3aa: CSAAVRPRDTQYF
abundance: many
d_gene: .
v_gene: TRBV20-1
j_gene: TRBJ2-3

CDR3nt: TGCAGTGCTAGGGGACGAGGGGGAGTTACTGAAGCTTTCTTT
CDR3aa: CSARGRGGVTEAFF
abundance: few
d_gene: .
v_gene: TRBV20-1
j_gene: TRBJ1-1

CDR3nt: TGTGCCTGGAGGAGGGGGGGCAGGGGACCTGCAACTAATGAAAAACTGTTTTTT
CDR3aa: CAWRRGGRGPATNEKLFF
abundance: many
d_gene: .
v_gene: TRBV30
j_gene: TRBJ1-4

CDR3nt: TGTGCCAGCAGCCACTCCGGGACAGGGAATACTGAAGCTTTCTTT
CDR3aa: CASSHSGTGNTEAFF
abundance: many
d_gene: TRBD1
v_gene: TRBV12-3/TRBV12-4
j_gene: TRBJ1-1

CDR3nt: TGCAGCGTTGTAAGGACAGGGAGGGGGAGCACTGAAGCTTTCTTT
CDR3aa: CSVVRTGRGSTEAFF
abundance: many
d_gene: TRBD1
v_gene: TRBV29-1
j_gene: TRBJ1-1

CDR3nt: TGTGCCAGCAGCCGCCGACTAGCGGGAGACATCTACGAGCAGTACTTC
CDR3aa: CASSRRLAGDIYEQYF
abundance: .
d_gene: TRBD2
v_gene: TRBV5-5
j_gene: TRBJ2-7

CDR3nt: TGTGCCAGCAGTTTATCGGAGGGCCCTATGAACACTGAAGCTTTCTTT
CDR3aa: CASSLSEGPMNTEAFF
abundance: many
d_gene: .
v_gene: TRBV27
j_gene: TRBJ1-1

CDR3nt: TGTGCCAGCAGTCCCCGGGCTGTCGTGGATCAGCCCCAGCATTTT
CDR3aa: CASSPRAVVDQPQHF
abundance: many
d_gene: .
v_gene: TRBV12-3/TRBV12-4
j_gene: TRBJ1-5

CDR3nt: TGCAGTGCAAGGGAGGGCCACGATGAGCAGTTCTTC
CDR3aa: CSAREGHDEQFF
abundance: many
d_gene: TRBD2
v_gene: TRBV20-1
j_gene: TRBJ2-1

CDR3nt: TGTGCCAGCAGCCCCGAACTAGCGGGAGTAACCGGGGAGCTGTTTTTT
CDR3aa: CASSPELAGVTGELFF
abundance: .
d_gene: TRBD2
v_gene: TRBV9
j_gene: TRBJ2-2

CDR3nt: TGTGCCAGCAGACCTCCCCCCAGGGGATGGGGCAATGAGCAGTTCTTC
CDR3aa: CASRPPPRGWGNEQFF
abundance: many
d_gene: .
v_gene: TRBV28
j_gene: TRBJ2-1

CDR3nt: TGTGCCAGCAGTCGACCTACTCCTTTAAGTAGGGCCGCCATACATAGCGGGAGGTCGGATGAGCAGTTCTTC
CDR3aa: CASSRPTPLSRAAIHSGRSDEQFF
abundance: many
d_gene: TRBD2
v_gene: TRBV6-2/TRBV6-3
j_gene: TRBJ2-1

CDR3nt: TGTGCCAGCAGTCAAAGACAGGGCCCCATGAACACTGAAGCTTTCTTT
CDR3aa: CASSQRQGPMNTEAFF
abundance: many
d_gene: TRBD1
v_gene: TRBV5-5
j_gene: TRBJ1-1

CDR3nt: TGTGCCAGCAGCTACCAGGGTGGCGACACTGAAGCTTTCTTT
CDR3aa: CASSYQGGDTEAFF
abundance: many
d_gene: .
v_gene: TRBV7-3
j_gene: TRBJ1-1

CDR3nt: TGTGCCAGCAGCTTGGAGTCTTACTCCTACGAGCAGTACTTC
CDR3aa: CASSLESYSYEQYF
abundance: .
d_gene: .
v_gene: TRBV5-8
j_gene: TRBJ2-7

CDR3nt: TGTGCCAGCTTTCGGACCGGGACCGCGGAGCTGTTTTTT
CDR3aa: CASFRTGTAELFF
abundance: many
d_gene: .
v_gene: TRBV11-2
j_gene: TRBJ2-2

CDR3nt: TGTGCCTGGAGTGTAATAGAGACCCAGTACTTC
CDR3aa: CAWSVIETQYF
abundance: .
d_gene: .
v_gene: TRBV30
j_gene: TRBJ2-5

CDR3nt: TGTGCCAGCAGTCCGACAGGGGCGGGAACTGAAGCTTTCTTT
CDR3aa: CASSPTGAGTEAFF
abundance: many
d_gene: TRBD1
v_gene: TRBV2
j_gene: TRBJ1-1

CDR3nt: TGTGCCAGCAGCTTAATTGGCCTGGCGGAATCACCCCTCCACTTT
CDR3aa: CASSLIGLAESPLHF
abundance: many
d_gene: .
v_gene: TRBV7-2
j_gene: TRBJ1-6

CDR3nt: TGCAGCGTTTCGACAGGGGATGGCTACACCTTC
CDR3aa: CSVSTGDGYTF
abundance: many
d_gene: TRBD1
v_gene: TRBV29-1
j_gene: TRBJ1-2

CDR3nt: TGCAGTGCTTTTTCGGACAGAAATCAGCCCCAGCATTTT
CDR3aa: CSAFSDRNQPQHF
abundance: few
d_gene: .
v_gene: TRBV20-1
j_gene: TRBJ1-5

CDR3nt: TGTGCCATCATTGGGGAACTGAACACTGAAGCTTTCTTT
CDR3aa: CAIIGELNTEAFF
abundance: many
d_gene: .
v_gene: TRBV10-3
j_gene: TRBJ1-1

CDR3nt: TGTGCCAGCAGCCTGATGGGGTACCAAGAGACCCAGTTCTTC
CDR3aa: CASSLMGYQETQFF
abundance: .
d_gene: .
v_gene: TRBV28
j_gene: TRBJ2-1

CDR3nt: TGCAGTGCTAGATTGGGGGGGTCCTACAATGAGCAGTTCTTC
CDR3aa: CSARLGGSYNEQFF
abundance: many
d_gene: TRBD2
v_gene: TRBV20-1
j_gene: TRBJ2-1

CDR3nt: TGCAGTGCTAGAGCCCTGTCAAGACTAGGGACAGATACGCAGTATTTT
CDR3aa: CSARALSRLGTDTQYF
abundance: many
d_gene: .
v_gene: TRBV20-1
j_gene: TRBJ2-3

CDR3nt: TGCAGTGCTAGGGGGACCTCTATCTATGGCTACACCTTC
CDR3aa: CSARGTSIYGYTF
abundance: many
d_gene: .
v_gene: TRBV20-1
j_gene: TRBJ1-2